This TCR beta chain stems from a study of blood T cells in healthy people across ages. Whole-study findings and limits: In older individuals, TCR beta diversity per million T cells was lower, falling roughly linearly with age. Changes in expanded clonotypes were possibly confounded, as the CMV status of donors was unknown.

In this sample, this clonotype turned up a few times. What it recognizes is unknown. Primers used in a second PCR of about 6 to 11 cycles were a sample-barcoded 5' primer and a J-beta primer mix. Each CDR3 protein gets one entry after TCRdb re-called the 5' RACE reads with MiXCR. The repertoire holds 700,000 to 900,000 distinct CDR3 sequences, with about a quarter as singletons. CDR3 size: 17 residues. From germline, CDR1 is SGHTA and CDR2 FQGNSA. V lost 5 bases to trimming and J lost 3 bases, with 20 bases between them. The sample also formed part of further work on T cells of mothers and their children.

The chain employs TRBV7-2 and TRBJ1-5, with D possibly being TRBD1 (5 bases). The sequence was collected from a boy under 18 in good health. Sequences were obtained from blood. The CDR3 here is CASSLDPGRSYNQPQHF. The CDR3 DNA sequence: TGTGCCAGCAGCCTAGATCCGGGACGGAGTTACAATCAGCCCCAGCATTTT.